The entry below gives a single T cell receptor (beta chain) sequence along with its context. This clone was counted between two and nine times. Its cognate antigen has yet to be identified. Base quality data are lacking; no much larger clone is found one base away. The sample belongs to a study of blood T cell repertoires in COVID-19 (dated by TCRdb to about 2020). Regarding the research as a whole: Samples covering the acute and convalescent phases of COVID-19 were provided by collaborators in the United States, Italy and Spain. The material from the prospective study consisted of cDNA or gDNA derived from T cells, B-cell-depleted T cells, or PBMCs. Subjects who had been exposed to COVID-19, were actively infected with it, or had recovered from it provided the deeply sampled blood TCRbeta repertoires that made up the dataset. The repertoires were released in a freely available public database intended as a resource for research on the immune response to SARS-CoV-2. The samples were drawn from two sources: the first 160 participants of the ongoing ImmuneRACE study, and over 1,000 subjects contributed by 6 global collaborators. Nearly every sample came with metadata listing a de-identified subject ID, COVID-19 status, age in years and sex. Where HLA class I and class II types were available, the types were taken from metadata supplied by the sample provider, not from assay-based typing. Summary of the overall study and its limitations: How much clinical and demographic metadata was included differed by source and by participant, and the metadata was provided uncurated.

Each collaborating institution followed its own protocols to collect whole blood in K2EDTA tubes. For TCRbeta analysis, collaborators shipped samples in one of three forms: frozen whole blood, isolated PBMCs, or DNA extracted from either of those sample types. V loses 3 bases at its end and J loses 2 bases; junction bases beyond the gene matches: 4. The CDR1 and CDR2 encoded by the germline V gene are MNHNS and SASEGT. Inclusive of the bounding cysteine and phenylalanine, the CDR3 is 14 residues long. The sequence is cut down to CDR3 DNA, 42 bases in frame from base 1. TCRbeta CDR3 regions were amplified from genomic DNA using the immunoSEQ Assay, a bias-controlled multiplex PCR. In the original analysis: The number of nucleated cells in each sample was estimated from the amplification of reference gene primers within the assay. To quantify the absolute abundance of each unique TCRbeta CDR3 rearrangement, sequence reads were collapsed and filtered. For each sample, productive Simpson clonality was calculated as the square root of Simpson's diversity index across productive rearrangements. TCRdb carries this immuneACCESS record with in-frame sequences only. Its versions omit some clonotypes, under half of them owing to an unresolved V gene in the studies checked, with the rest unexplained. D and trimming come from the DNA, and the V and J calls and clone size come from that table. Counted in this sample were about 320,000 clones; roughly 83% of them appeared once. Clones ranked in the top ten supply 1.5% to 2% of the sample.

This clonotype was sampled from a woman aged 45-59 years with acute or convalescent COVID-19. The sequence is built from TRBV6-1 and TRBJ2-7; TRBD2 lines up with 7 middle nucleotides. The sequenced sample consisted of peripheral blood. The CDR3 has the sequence CASSDAGLAYEQYF. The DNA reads TGTGCCAGCAGTGACGCCGGACTAGCCTACGAGCAGTACTTC.